The present entry profiles one T cell receptor beta chain with its context. Its specificity is not known. The data were taken from a study of graft-versus-host responses after intestinal transplantation. Whole-study context: Each patient got anti-thymocyte globulin induction, then tacrolimus and steroids for around three years.

TCRdb keeps only in-frame clones here, not all; method: immunoSEQ multiplex PCR. The sample records 90,000 to 150,000 clones, around 93% being singletons. Germline trimming cut 6 bases from V and 2 bases from J; bases unmatched to any gene: 4. Germline V lookup: CDR1 MRHNA, CDR2 SNTAGT. This CDR3 has 13 residues. General study points: Among circulating GvH clones, peak levels were associated with early post-transplant declines in HvG clones. Recipient marrow contained GvH clones, some of which appeared first in ileum or blood. Where graft-donor T cell macrochimerism was present, patients had high graft-versus-host to host-versus-graft clonal ratios in allografts.

The receptor's source is a human donor who received an intestinal transplant. This material consisted of unstimulated CD4+ T cells sorted from spleen or lymph node cells, taken before intestinal transplant. The rearrangement links TRBV6-4 to TRBJ2-7, with 7 bases lining up with TRBD1. CDR3 in DNA: TGTGCCAGCAGACCCGGGACAGCCTACGAGCAGTACTTC. As protein: CASRPGTAYEQYF.